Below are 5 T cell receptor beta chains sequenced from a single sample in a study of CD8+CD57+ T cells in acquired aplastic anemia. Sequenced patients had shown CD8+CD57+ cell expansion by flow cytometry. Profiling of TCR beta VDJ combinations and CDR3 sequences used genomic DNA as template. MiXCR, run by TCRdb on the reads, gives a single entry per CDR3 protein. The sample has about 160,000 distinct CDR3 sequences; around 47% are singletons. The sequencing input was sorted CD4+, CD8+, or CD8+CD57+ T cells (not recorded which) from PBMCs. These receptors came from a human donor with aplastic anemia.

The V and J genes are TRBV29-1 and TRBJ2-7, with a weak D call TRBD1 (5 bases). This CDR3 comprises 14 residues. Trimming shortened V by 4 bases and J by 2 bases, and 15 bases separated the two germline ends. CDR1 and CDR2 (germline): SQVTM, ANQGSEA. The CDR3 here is CSVGLATAPYEQYF. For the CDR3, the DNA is TGCAGCGTTGGACTTGCGACAGCCCCCTACGAGCAGTACTTC.

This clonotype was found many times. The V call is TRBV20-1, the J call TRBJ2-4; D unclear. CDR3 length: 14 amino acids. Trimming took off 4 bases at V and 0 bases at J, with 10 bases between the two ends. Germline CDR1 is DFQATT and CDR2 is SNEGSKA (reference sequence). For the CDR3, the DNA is TGCAGTGCTATGGAACAGCTAGCCAAAAACATTCAGTACTTC. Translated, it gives CSAMEQLAKNIQYF.

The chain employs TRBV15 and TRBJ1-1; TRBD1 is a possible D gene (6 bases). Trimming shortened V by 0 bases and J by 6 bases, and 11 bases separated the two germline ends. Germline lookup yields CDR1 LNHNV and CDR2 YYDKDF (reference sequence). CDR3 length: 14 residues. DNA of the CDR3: TGTGCCACCAGCAGAGATTCCTCAGGGGCTGAAGCTTTCTTT. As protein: CATSRDSSGAEAFF.

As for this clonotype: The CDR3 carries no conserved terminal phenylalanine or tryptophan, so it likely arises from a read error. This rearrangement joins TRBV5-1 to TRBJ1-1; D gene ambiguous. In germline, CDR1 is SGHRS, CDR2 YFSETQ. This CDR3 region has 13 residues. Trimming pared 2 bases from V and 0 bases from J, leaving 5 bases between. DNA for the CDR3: TGCGCCAGCAGCTTTGTCCTGAACACTGAAGCTTTCCTT. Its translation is CASSFVLNTEAFL.

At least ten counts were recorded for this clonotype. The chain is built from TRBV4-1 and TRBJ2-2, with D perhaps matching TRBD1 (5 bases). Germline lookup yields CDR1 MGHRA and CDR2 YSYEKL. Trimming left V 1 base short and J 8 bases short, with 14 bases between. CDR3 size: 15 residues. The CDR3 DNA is TGCGCCAGCAGCCAAGTGCCTTCGGCAGGGGGGGAGCTGTTTTTT. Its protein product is CASSQVPSAGGELFF.